This T cell receptor beta chain was captured in a study of OX40 agonist ivuxolimab in advanced cancers. Overall study results and limits: Expanded peripheral T-cell antigen specificity went undetermined.

Regarding this clone: Its antigen is not identified.

Measured with immunoSEQ multiplex PCR; TCRdb has only the in-frame clones, and not every one. The sample consists of roughly 60,000 clones, 84% of them appearing once. CDR3 length equals 16 residues. Germline lookup yields CDR1 SGHVS and CDR2 FQNEAQ. Trimming shortened V by 1 base and J by 8 bases, and 17 bases separated the two germline ends. Systemic immunosuppression or autoimmune disease history was grounds to exclude patients. The chain uses TRBV7-8 and TRBJ1-4; D uncertain. The receptor was derived from an adult with an advanced solid tumor such as melanoma, head and neck, liver or kidney cancer. Here the sequenced sample was CD4+ or CD8+ T cells sorted from blood, taken in a trial of the OX40 agonist ivuxolimab. The CDR3 DNA sequence: TGTGCCAGCAGCTTAGTGTCGGGCATCCGGGGAGAAAAACTGTTTTTT. As protein: CASSLVSGIRGEKLFF.